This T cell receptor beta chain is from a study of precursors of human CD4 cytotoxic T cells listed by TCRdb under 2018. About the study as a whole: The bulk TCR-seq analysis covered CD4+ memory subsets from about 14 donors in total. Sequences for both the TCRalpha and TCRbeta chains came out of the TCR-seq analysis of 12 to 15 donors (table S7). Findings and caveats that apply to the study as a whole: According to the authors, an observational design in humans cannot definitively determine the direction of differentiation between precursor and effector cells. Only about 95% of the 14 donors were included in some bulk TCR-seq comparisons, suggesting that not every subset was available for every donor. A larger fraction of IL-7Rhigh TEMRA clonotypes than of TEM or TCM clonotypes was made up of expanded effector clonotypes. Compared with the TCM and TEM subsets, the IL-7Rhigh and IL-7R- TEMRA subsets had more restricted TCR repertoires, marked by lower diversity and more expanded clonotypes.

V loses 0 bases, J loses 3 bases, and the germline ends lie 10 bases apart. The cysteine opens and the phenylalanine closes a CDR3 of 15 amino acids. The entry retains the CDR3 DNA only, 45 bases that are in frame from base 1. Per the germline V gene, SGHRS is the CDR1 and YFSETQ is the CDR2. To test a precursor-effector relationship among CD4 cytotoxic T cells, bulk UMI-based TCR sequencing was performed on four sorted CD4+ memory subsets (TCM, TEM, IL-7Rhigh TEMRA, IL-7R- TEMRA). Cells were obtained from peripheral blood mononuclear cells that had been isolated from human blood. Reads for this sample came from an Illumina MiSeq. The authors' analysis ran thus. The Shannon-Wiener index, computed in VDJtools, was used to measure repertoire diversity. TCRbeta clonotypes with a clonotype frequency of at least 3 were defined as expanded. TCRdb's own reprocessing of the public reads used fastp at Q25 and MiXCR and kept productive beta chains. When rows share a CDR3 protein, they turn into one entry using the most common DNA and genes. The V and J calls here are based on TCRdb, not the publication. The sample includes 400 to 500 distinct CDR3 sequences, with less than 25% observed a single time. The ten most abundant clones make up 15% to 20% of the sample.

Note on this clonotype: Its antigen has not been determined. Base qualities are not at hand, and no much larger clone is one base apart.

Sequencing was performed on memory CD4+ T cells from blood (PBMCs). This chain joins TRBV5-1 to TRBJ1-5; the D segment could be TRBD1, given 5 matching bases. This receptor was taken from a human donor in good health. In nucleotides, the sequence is TGCGCCAGCAGCTTGGACCCGGGGACCAATCAGCCCCAGCATTTT. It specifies CASSLDPGTNQPQHF.